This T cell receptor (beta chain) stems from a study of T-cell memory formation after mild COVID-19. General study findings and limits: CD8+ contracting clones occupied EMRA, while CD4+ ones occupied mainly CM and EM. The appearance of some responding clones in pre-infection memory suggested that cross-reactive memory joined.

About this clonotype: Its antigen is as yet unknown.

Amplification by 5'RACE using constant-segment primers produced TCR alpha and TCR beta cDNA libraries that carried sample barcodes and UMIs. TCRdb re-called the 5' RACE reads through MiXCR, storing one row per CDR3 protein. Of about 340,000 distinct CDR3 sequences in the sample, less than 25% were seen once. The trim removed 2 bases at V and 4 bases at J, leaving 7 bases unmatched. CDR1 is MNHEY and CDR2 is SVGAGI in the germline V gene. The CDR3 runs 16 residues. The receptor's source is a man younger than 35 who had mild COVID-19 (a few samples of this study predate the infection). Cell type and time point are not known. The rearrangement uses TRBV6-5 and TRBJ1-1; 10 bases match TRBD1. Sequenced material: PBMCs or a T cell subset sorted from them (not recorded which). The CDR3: CASSYEGQGIGTEAFF. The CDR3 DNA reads TGTGCCAGCAGTTACGAGGGACAGGGGATAGGCACTGAAGCTTTCTTT.